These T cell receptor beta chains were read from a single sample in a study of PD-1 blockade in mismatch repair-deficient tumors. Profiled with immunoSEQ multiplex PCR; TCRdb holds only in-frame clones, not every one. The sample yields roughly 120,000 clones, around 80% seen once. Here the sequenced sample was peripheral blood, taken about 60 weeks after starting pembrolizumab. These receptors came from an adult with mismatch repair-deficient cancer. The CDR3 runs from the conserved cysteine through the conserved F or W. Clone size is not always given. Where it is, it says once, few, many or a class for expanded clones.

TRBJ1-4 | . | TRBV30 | CAWSVRANEKLFF
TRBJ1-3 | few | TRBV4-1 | CASSQGQGDTIYF
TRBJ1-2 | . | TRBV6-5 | CASRRGRGPGGYTF
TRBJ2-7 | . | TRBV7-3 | CASSFFRTGRVGYEQYF
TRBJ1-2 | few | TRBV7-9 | CASSFPGQGFFGYTF
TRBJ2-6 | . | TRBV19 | CASSPRTGVLSSGANVLTF
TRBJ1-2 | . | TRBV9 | CASSVGGYGYTF
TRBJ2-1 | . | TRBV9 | CASSVGYNEQFF
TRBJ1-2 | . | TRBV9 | CASSPLDWGNYGYTF
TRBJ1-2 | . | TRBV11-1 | CASSFGVGANYGYTF
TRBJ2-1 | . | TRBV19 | CASLIRGQFF